This T cell receptor (beta chain) was recorded in a study of T cell responses to AZD1222 COVID-19 vaccine. Whole-study context: Pooling covered second doses at about 4 or about 12 weeks.

Study observations and caveats: Every sample of the repertoires postdated the peak T cell response. In the spike-specific TCR repertoire, nearly half reportedly target unmutated variant regions. Clonal diversity may have been underestimated, and the donors were mostly white British, with more females than males.

Losses at the gene ends were 4 bases for V and 1 base for J; bases not matched to a gene: 8. Per the germline V gene, CDR1 is KGHDR and CDR2 is SFDVKD. This CDR3 spans 16 amino acids. In the case of this clone: Its antigen is currently unknown.

The method was immunoSEQ multiplex PCR; TCRdb's version includes in-frame clones alone and lacks a portion of them. In the table there are approximately 65,000 clones, 85% to 90% of which are singletons. The chain combines TRBV24-1 with TRBJ2-5; 7 nucleotides line up with TRBD2. The origin of this receptor is an adult in good health. This specimen consisted of peripheral blood, obtained on day 0 of AZD1222 vaccination. This CDR3 is CATSDPRTSAQETQYF. The CDR3 DNA reads as TGTGCCACCAGTGACCCCCGTACTAGCGCCCAAGAGACCCAGTACTTC.